This T cell receptor beta chain originates from a study of cytomegalovirus exposure and HLA in healthy donors (dated 2017 in TCRdb). A note on the overall study: The 700 or so repertoires of the first cohort and the 120 or so validation repertoires were produced on the same platform, according to a later analysis. Along with the approximately 650-subject first cohort, a separate validation cohort of more than 90 different subjects was used. The aim of the study was to test whether cataloging public T cell receptors could identify signatures of past pathogen exposure. To predict cytomegalovirus infection status, the study combined high-throughput TCR immunosequencing, statistical association of individual TCRs with disease status, and machine learning. The paper's findings and limits, for the study overall: A later analysis had no HLA typing for the validation cohort, so co-occurrence there was scored across all 130 or so repertoires. Cytomegalovirus status was reported to be diagnosed by the classifier with high specificity and sensitivity in both the original and validation cohorts. While some public TCRs were present in many individuals, most TCR sequences turned up only very rarely across donors. Of the cluster scores, around 95% were above 0 in a later analysis, which found that TCRs clustered in the first cohort also tended to co-occur in the 95 to 150 validation repertoires. Three of the identified cytomegalovirus-associated TCR beta chains were confirmed in vitro to be specific for cytomegalovirus antigens. It was suggested by the authors that the approach could potentially be generalized to other disease states and immunological phenotypes. A total of about 150 TCR beta chains were listed by the study as associated with cytomegalovirus.

Library construction relied on the immunoSEQ multiplex PCR assay. The original methods were these. To diagnose cytomegalovirus status from the catalog of TCR beta chain sequences, a statistical classification framework was built. TCRdb re-hosts the immuneACCESS table, in-frame sequences only. Its copies lack some clones; in the studies checked, an unresolved V gene accounts for under half of them, and the cause for the rest is not known. D and trimming come from the DNA, and the V and J calls and clone size come from that table. The sample table holds 120,000 or so clones, of which approximately 88% were seen once. The ten most abundant clones make up roughly 2% of the sample. Donors formed part of the validation cohort, which comprised 120 subjects and was distinct from the first cohort of several hundred subjects. CDR1 SGHAT and CDR2 FQNNGV are derived from the germline V gene. CDR3 length: 14 amino acids, cysteine to phenylalanine. Left in the record is the CDR3 DNA by itself, 42 bases read in frame from the first base. V gives up 0 bases and J gives up 6 bases, and the segment between their germline ends measures 9 bases.

This clone appeared a single time. Its specific antigen is unknown. There are no base qualities to consult, and no much larger clone falls within one base. The V and J genes are TRBV11-2 and TRBJ2-1, with TRBD2 tentatively as D gene (6 bases match). Specimen: PBMCs. This receptor was taken from a woman between 18 and 29 years old in good health and CMV-seronegative. The DNA sequence follows: TGTGCCAGCAGCTTAGAGATTAGCGGCAATGAGCAGTTCTTC. It encodes CASSLEISGNEQFF.